This T cell receptor beta chain came from a study of blood T cell repertoires in COVID-19. Study background: The analysed material was cDNA or gDNA that came from T cells, B-cell-depleted T cells, or PBMCs.

As processed by the authors: Researchers report that nucleated cell counts were estimated from reference gene primer amplification. The table came from immunoSEQ multiplex PCR; TCRdb's copy has only in-frame clones and leaves some out. V and J calls and clone size are as listed in that table; D and trimming were resolved from the DNA. The repertoire consists of roughly 98,000 clones, with around 82% occurring once and the leading ten covering roughly a tenth. The V gene lost 2 bases and the J gene lost 1 base, with 9 bases spanning the gap. The germline V gene has CDR1 MNHEY and CDR2 SMNVEV (reference sequence). This CDR3 has 15 residues.

The chain uses TRBV27 and TRBJ2-4; maybe TRBD2 (6 bases). This receptor was taken from a man between 65 and 85 years old with active or convalescent COVID-19. Sequencing was performed on peripheral blood. The CDR3 DNA reads as TGTGCCAGCAGTTTAGGTGGGGGGGCCAAAAACATTCAGTACTTC. Protein sequence: CASSLGGGAKNIQYF.